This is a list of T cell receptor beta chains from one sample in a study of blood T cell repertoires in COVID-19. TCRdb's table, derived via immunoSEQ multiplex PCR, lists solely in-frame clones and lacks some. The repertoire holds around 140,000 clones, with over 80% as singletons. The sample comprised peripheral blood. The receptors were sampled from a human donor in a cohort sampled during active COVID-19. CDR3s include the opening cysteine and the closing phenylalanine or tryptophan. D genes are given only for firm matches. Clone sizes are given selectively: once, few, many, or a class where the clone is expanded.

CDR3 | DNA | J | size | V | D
CASSFEAGHSYNEQFF | TGTGCCAGCAGCTTTGAGGCGGGCCACTCCTACAATGAGCAGTTCTTC | TRBJ2-1 | - | TRBV7-3 | -
CASSLGLAGVEYEQYF | TGCGCCAGCAGCTTGGGACTAGCGGGAGTGGAGTACGAGCAGTACTTC | TRBJ2-7 | - | TRBV5-1 | TRBD2
CASSSPSDINYGYTF | TGTGCCAGCAGTTCCCCGTCGGACATTAACTATGGCTACACCTTC | TRBJ1-2 | once | TRBV27 | -
CASSSPVETQYF | TGTGCCAGCAGCTCCCCGGTGGAGACCCAGTACTTC | TRBJ2-5 | - | TRBV28 | -
CASNSISGIVSYNEQFF | TGTGCCAGCAACAGCATTAGCGGGATAGTCTCCTACAATGAGCAGTTCTTC | TRBJ2-1 | - | TRBV6-4 | TRBD2
CASRAPGQINIQYF | TGTGCCAGCAGAGCGCCGGGACAGATAAACATTCAGTACTTC | TRBJ2-4 | - | TRBV6-5 | TRBD1
CATSDHGTGGIEQYF | TGTGCCACCAGTGATCACGGGACAGGGGGCATCGAGCAGTACTTC | TRBJ2-7 | - | TRBV24-1 | TRBD1
CASRRRDREFNEQFF | TGTGCCAGTAGGCGCCGGGACAGGGAATTCAATGAGCAGTTCTTC | TRBJ2-1 | once | TRBV19 | TRBD1
CASSPGGGLRNEQFF | TGTGCCAGCTCCCCAGGGGGAGGTCTGAGGAATGAGCAGTTCTTC | TRBJ2-1 | - | TRBV7-9 | -
CASSEGRLNEQFF | TGTGCCAGCAGTGAGGGGAGATTGAATGAGCAGTTCTTC | TRBJ2-1 | once | TRBV2 | -
CASSLGIAGGFNEQFF | TGTGCCAGCAGCTTAGGGATAGCGGGAGGCTTTAATGAGCAGTTCTTC | TRBJ2-1 | - | TRBV7-8 | TRBD2
CASSFSADTSYEQYF | TGCGCCAGCAGCTTCTCGGCGGATACCTCCTACGAGCAGTACTTC | TRBJ2-7 | - | TRBV5-1 | -
CASRYTGVTEAFF | TGTGCCAGCAGATACACAGGGGTCACTGAAGCTTTCTTT | TRBJ1-1 | - | TRBV27 | TRBD1
CASSQDYRDSPLHF | TGCGCCAGCAGCCAAGATTACAGGGACTCACCCCTCCACTTT | TRBJ1-6 | few | TRBV4-3 | -
CATSRDSTSGNNEQFF | TGTGCCACCAGCAGAGATTCAACTAGCGGGAACAATGAGCAGTTCTTC | TRBJ2-1 | - | TRBV15 | TRBD2
CASSLSGTSTDTQYF | TGTGCCAGCAGCCTCTCAGGAACTAGCACAGATACGCAGTATTTT | TRBJ2-3 | - | TRBV11-1 | -